Following are 7 T cell receptor beta chains from one sample sequenced in a study of cytotoxic CD8 clonotypes in ibrutinib-treated CLL. Assay: immunoSEQ multiplex PCR; the TCRdb copy retains only in-frame clones and omits some. The table lists 140,000 to 150,000 clones, more than 75% of them singletons, with 4.5% to 6.5% in the top ten. Sample: PBMCs, taken after 24 months of ibrutinib treatment. These receptors originate from a human donor with chronic lymphocytic leukemia.

This clone was detected a few times. This chain uses TRBV2 with TRBJ1-2, with no clear D. The CDR3 is made up of 11 amino acids. V was pared by 6 bases and J by 5 bases, with 7 bases between. In germline, CDR1 is SNHLY, CDR2 FYNNEI. CDR3 bases: TGTGCCAGCAGGCAGCAATATGGCTACACCTTC. It encodes CASRQQYGYTF.

V gene TRBV18 combines with J gene TRBJ2-7, with 9 bases identical to TRBD1. CDR1 and CDR2 from the germline V gene are KGHSH and LQKENI. Trimming removed 4 bases from V and 5 bases from J; junction bases left unmatched: 9. The CDR3 runs to 15 residues. CDR3 bases: TGTGCCAGCTCACGGGCCCCGGGACAGGGTCACGAGCAGTACTTC. Translating gives CASSRAPGQGHEQYF.

This sequence joins TRBV11-1 and TRBJ1-3; D remains ambiguous. Germline CDR1 is SGHAT and CDR2 is FQDESV (reference sequence). V lost 5 bases and J lost 4, with 9 bases in between. The CDR3 extends over 13 amino acids. CDR3 in DNA: TGTGCCAGCAGCGCCGAGGGCGGAAACACCATATATTTT. This encodes CASSAEGGNTIYF. The variable domain in full, completed from reference TRBV11-1 and TRBJ1-3, reads EAEVAQSPRYKITEKSQAVAFWCDPISGHATLYWYRQILGQGPELLVQFQDESVVDDSQLPKDRFSAERLKGVDSTLKIQPAELGDSAMYLCASSAEGGNTIYFGEGSWLTVV.

The gene calls are TRBV4-2 and TRBJ2-7; 9 bases fit TRBD1. After removal of 0 bases from V and 3 bases from J, the junction contained 3 bases not matched to a gene. This CDR3 has 15 amino acids. Germline CDR1 reads LGHNA; CDR2 reads YNFKEQ. The CDR3 loop is CASSQDPTGGYEQYF. Here the CDR3 DNA reads TGTGCCAGCAGCCAAGACCCGACAGGGGGCTACGAGCAGTACTTC.

The V and J genes are TRBV9 and TRBJ2-5, with D perhaps TRBD1 or TRBD2 (5 bases each). The CDR3 is made up of 15 amino acids. Deletions cut 7 bases from V and 5 bases from J, with 21 bases between. Germline CDR1 SGDLS, CDR2 YYNGEE. The CDR3 coding sequence is TGTGCCAGCGATCCGGGGCCGGGGATGGGGGAGACCCAGTACTTC. Its protein is CASDPGPGMGETQYF. The variable domain in full, with the rest retrieved from reference TRBV9 and TRBJ2-5, is DSGVTQTPKHLITATGQRVTLRCSPRSGDLSVYWYQQSLDQGLQFLIQYYNGEERAKGNILERFSAQQFPDLHSELNLSSLELGDSALYFCASDPGPGMGETQYFGPGTRLLVL.

This clone was observed a handful of times. The V call is TRBV6-6, the J call TRBJ2-3; no reliable D call. CDR1 is MNHNY, CDR2 SVGAGI, per germline (reference sequence). The CDR3 sequence is 14 residues long. Trimming took 2 bases from V and 2 from J, leaving 8 bases between them. CDR3 amino acids: CASSYGVNTDTQYF. CDR3 DNA sequence: TGTGCCAGCAGTTACGGGGTAAACACAGATACGCAGTATTTT.

A note on this clone: This CDR3 is also generated by other DNA sequences in the sample. This chain joins TRBV18 and TRBJ2-1; D possibly matches TRBD1 or TRBD2 (5 bases each). The germline gives CDR1 KGHSH, CDR2 LQKENI. CDR3 length: 14 residues. Trimming removed 2 bases from V and 0 bases from J, with 5 bases in between. The CDR3 coding sequence is TGTGCCAGCTCACCAGGGACCTCCTACAATGAGCAGTTCTTC. Its protein product is CASSPGTSYNEQFF.